This passage covers 25 T cell receptor beta chains from one sample sequenced in a study of Graves' ophthalmopathy and Graves' hyperthyroidism. The authors amplified TCR beta CDR3 regions from RNA transcripts. First-round RT-PCR relied on HTBI primers, and a second-round multiplex PCR came next. One entry per CDR3 protein results from TCRdb running MiXCR on the multiplex PCR reads. This sample has about 600,000 distinct CDR3 sequences, with 35% to 40% found just once. The material sequenced was peripheral blood or thyroid tissue (not recorded which). The source of these receptors is an adult man with Graves' hyperthyroidism.

This chain joins TRBV6-6 and TRBJ2-5; 10 nucleotides line up with TRBD2. Germline V gives CDR1 MNHNY, CDR2 SVGAGI (reference sequence). Trimming cost V 5 bases and J 4 bases; bases outside gene matches: 4. The CDR3 is 14 residues long. In DNA form, the CDR3 reads TGTGCCAGCAGTGAACTAGCGGGGTTAGAGACCCAGTACTTC. This encodes CASSELAGLETQYF.

To note about this clonotype: This may stem from a read error, because a much larger clone lies one nucleotide away. V and J are TRBV10-3 and TRBJ2-5; D call uncertain. From germline, CDR1 is ENHRY and CDR2 SYGVKD. This CDR3 has 15 amino acids. The CDR3 region has the DNA TGTGCCAGCAGTCCTAGGGCCCGGACCACGGAGACCCAGTACTTC. Protein: CASSPRARTTETQYF.

The gene calls are TRBV2 and TRBJ1-5, with 8 positions matching TRBD1. The trim removed 5 bases at V and 0 bases at J, leaving 12 bases unmatched. CDR3 length equals 18 residues. The germline V gene has CDR1 SNHLY and CDR2 FYNNEI. The CDR3 sequence is CASSPGQGIGHSNQPQHF. In DNA form, the CDR3 reads TGTGCCAGCAGTCCAGGACAGGGAATCGGTCATAGCAATCAGCCCCAGCATTTT.

Only a few counts were recorded for this clonotype. This sequence joins TRBV30 and TRBJ1-2; unclear D gene. The CDR3 covers 11 residues. The germline CDR1 and CDR2 sequences are GTSNPN and SVGIG (reference sequence). The ends were cut back, 5 bases at V and 4 bases at J, with 8 bases in the middle. The CDR3 DNA reads as TGTGCCTGGGACGGTCCCTATGGCTACACCTTC. It yields the protein CAWDGPYGYTF.

This clonotype occurred many times. The rearrangement joins TRBV6-5 to TRBJ2-7; D not certain. CDR1 is MNHEY and CDR2 is SVGAGI in the germline V gene. Trimming cost V 0 bases and J 2 bases, with 8 bases left between them. CDR3 length equals 14 residues. For the CDR3, the DNA is TGTGCCAGCAGTTACTCGAACAGCCCCTACGAGCAGTACTTC. Protein sequence: CASSYSNSPYEQYF.

The chain has TRBV20-1 and TRBJ1-2; D call uncertain. Germline values: CDR1 DFQATT, CDR2 SNEGSKA (reference sequence). V shed 6 bases and J shed 2 bases, with 10 bases lying between them. The CDR3 is 12 amino acids. Here the CDR3 DNA reads TGCAGTGCCGTGACCAGAAACTATGGCTACACCTTC. It codes for CSAVTRNYGYTF.

This clonotype appeared many times. The V call is TRBV7-2, the J call TRBJ2-2; D remains unclear. The CDR3 consists of 14 residues. The ends were cut back, 3 bases at V and 2 bases at J, with 7 bases in the middle. Germline V gives CDR1 SGHTA, CDR2 FQGNSA. The CDR3 DNA sequence: TGTGCCAGCAGCTTTGGGTTTAACACCGGGGAGCTGTTTTTT. The encoded protein is CASSFGFNTGELFF.

On this clonotype itself: This may come from a read error, since a much larger clone is one base off. The genes are TRBV10-3 and TRBJ2-5, with TRBD2 as a possible D gene (6 bases). The CDR3 has 14 amino acids. Germline loops: CDR1 ENHRY, CDR2 SYGVKD. The CDR3 bases are TGTGCCAGCAGTGGGTACGGGGGAGTAGAGACCCAGAACTTC. It translates to CASSGYGGVETQNF.

This clonotype came up a few times. A junction end diverges from the germline sequence, so it may reflect a read error. Here the CDR3 DNA reads TGTGCCAGCAGCTTAATGGCAGATCACAATGAGCAGTTTTTT. Encoded protein: CASSLMADHNEQFF. V is TRBV7-2 and J is TRBJ2-2; D remains ambiguous. CDR1 SGHTA and CDR2 FQGNSA come from the germline V gene. This CDR3 has 14 amino acids.

This chain joins TRBV7-8 and TRBJ2-3; 9 bases are a match to TRBD2. CDR1 and CDR2 from the germline V gene are SGHVS and FQNEAQ. The CDR3 runs 15 residues. Trimming removed 1 base from V and 4 bases from J; junction bases left unmatched: 3. DNA for the CDR3: TGTGCCAGCAGCTTAGGCGGCGGGAGGGCAGATACGCAGTATTTT. Its translation: CASSLGGGRADTQYF. Full variable domain (rest looked up from reference TRBV7-8 and TRBJ2-3): GAGVSQSPRYKVAKRGQDVALRCDPISGHVSLFWYQQALGQGPEFLTYFQNEAQLDKSGLPSDRFFAERPEGSVSTLKIQRTQQEDSAVYLCASSLGGGRADTQYFGPGTRLTVL.

In this sample, this clonotype turned up a few times. This rearrangement joins TRBV12-3 or TRBV12-4 to TRBJ1-1; 10 bases fit TRBD1. Trimming cost V 2 bases and J 7 bases; bases outside gene matches: 7. The CDR3 sequence is 15 residues long. CDR3 DNA sequence: TGTGCCAGCAGTTTATTGGACCGGGACAGGGGTGAAGCTTTCTTT. This translates into CASSLLDRDRGEAFF.

This clonotype was detected many times. V is TRBV29-1 and J is TRBJ2-1, with D possibly being TRBD1 (6 bases). There are 12 residues in the CDR3. The germline V gene has CDR1 SQVTM and CDR2 ANQGSEA. Between the trimmed V and J ends, which lost 4 bases and 8 bases, there was a span of 12 bases. CDR3 DNA sequence: TGCAGCGTTGGAACAGGGTGGGATGAGCAGTTCTTC. Translated: CSVGTGWDEQFF.

On this clonotype: Its ends do not fully match the called genes, so a read error is possible. V usage is TRBV9 and J usage is TRBJ1-6; tentatively, D is TRBD1 (5 bases). The CDR3 is 13 residues long. Germline V gene data show CDR1 as SGDLS and CDR2 as YYNGEE. In nucleotides, the CDR3 is TGTGCCGGCAGGGAGGACGACAATTCACCCCTCCACTTT. Translation gives CAGREDDNSPLHF.

This CDR3 reads CASNLDGNTEAFF. In DNA, the CDR3 is TGTGCCAGCAACCTAGACGGGAACACTGAAGCTTTCTTT. The genes are TRBV27 and TRBJ1-1; D unclear. Germline V gene sequence: CDR1 MNHEY, CDR2 SMNVEV (reference sequence). The CDR3 contains 13 residues. V gave up 7 bases and J gave up 1 base, with 10 bases separating them.

This clonotype was counted ten times or more. V and J are TRBV29-1 and TRBJ1-5; TRBD1 matches 9 bases. Germline V gene lookup returns CDR1 SQVTM and CDR2 ANQGSEA. The J segment lost 0 bases and the V segment lost 4 bases, leaving 1 base of the junction unmatched. The CDR3 sequence is 14 residues long. The CDR3 DNA reads TGCAGCGTTGCGGACAGGGGTAGCAATCAGCCCCAGCATTTT. Translation gives CSVADRGSNQPQHF. Variable domain in full (rest from reference TRBV29-1 and TRBJ1-5): SAVISQKPSRDICQRGTSLTIQCQVDSQVTMMFWYRQQPGQSLTLIATANQGSEATYESGFVIDKFPISRPNLTFSTLTVSNMSPEDSSIYLCSVADRGSNQPQHFGDGTRLSIL.

This chain uses TRBV20-1 with TRBJ2-7, with 7 positions matching TRBD2. This CDR3 spans 14 amino acids. Germline V gene data show CDR1 as DFQATT and CDR2 as SNEGSKA (reference sequence). J lost 9 bases, V lost 1 base, and 12 bases had no gene match. CDR3 sequence (DNA): TGCAGTGCTAGAGGAGGCGGCGGGAGATCAGTGCAGTACTTC. Translating gives CSARGGGGRSVQYF.

This clonotype was found many times. V and J are TRBV2 and TRBJ1-5; 9 nucleotides agree with TRBD1. The CDR3 covers 15 residues. The V gene end was trimmed by 4 bases and the J gene end by 6 bases; junction bases not matched to a gene: 7. Germline values: CDR1 SNHLY, CDR2 FYNNEI. CDR3 sequence reads: CASSAGQGLTQPQHF. CDR3 in DNA: TGTGCCAGCAGTGCGGGACAGGGCTTAACTCAGCCCCAGCATTTT.

Only one count was recorded for this clonotype. This chain uses TRBV25-1 with TRBJ2-5; 8 nucleotides agree with TRBD1. Trimming removed 4 bases from V and 4 bases from J; junction bases left unmatched: 8. The CDR3 has 15 residues. The germline V gene encodes CDR1 MGHDK and CDR2 SYGVNS. In nucleotides, the CDR3 is TGTGCCAGCAGTGCTCAGACAGGGGATTTAGAGACCCAGTACTTC. Amino acids: CASSAQTGDLETQYF. Drawing the rest from reference TRBV25-1 and TRBJ2-5, the complete variable domain is EADIYQTPRYLVIGTGKKITLECSQTMGHDKMYWYQQDPGMELHLIHYSYGVNSTEKGDLSSESTVSRIRTEHFPLTLESARPSHTSQYLCASSAQTGDLETQYFGPGTRLLVL.

The chain has TRBV6-1 and TRBJ2-7; weak D call: TRBD2 (6 bases). CDR3 size: 14 residues. CDR1 and CDR2 (germline): MNHNS, SASEGT. V shed 8 bases and J shed 3 bases, with 17 bases lying between them. The DNA of the CDR3 is TGTGCCAGCGTCTCCGGGACTGGAGGCTACGAGCAGTACTTC. Its protein is CASVSGTGGYEQYF.

For this clonotype: Mismatch with germline at one junction end may stem from a read error. The chain carries TRBV7-2 and TRBJ2-7; 11 bases match TRBD2. Per germline, CDR1 SGHTA and CDR2 FQGNSA. This CDR3 has 14 residues. This chain's CDR3 is CASGLAGGPYEQYF. CDR3 in DNA: TGTGCCAGCGGCTTAGCGGGGGGGCCCTACGAGCAGTACTTC.

This clonotype was counted a few times. This chain connects TRBV5-1 to TRBJ1-1; D possibly corresponds to TRBD1 (6 bases). Per the germline V gene, CDR1 is SGHRS and CDR2 is YFSETQ. V lost 1 base to trimming and J lost 7 bases, with 11 bases between them. This CDR3 has 13 residues. Here the CDR3 DNA reads TGCGCCAGCAGCTTGTATCAGGGGCTTGAAGCTTTCTTT. Encoded protein: CASSLYQGLEAFF.

This clonotype has at least ten counts. The chain has TRBV10-3 and TRBJ2-7; D might be TRBD2 (7 bases). The CDR3 extends over 15 amino acids. V was clipped by 3 bases and J by 3 bases, with 15 bases between them. Germline V gene sequence: CDR1 ENHRY, CDR2 SYGVKD. The CDR3 loop is CAISEGGATYYEQYF. CDR3 DNA: TGTGCCATCAGTGAAGGGGGGGCTACCTACTACGAGCAGTACTTC.

In its sample, this clonotype was seen a few times. The chain uses TRBV29-1 and TRBJ2-3, with TRBD1 matching 8 bases. The CDR3 has 15 amino acids. Germline lookup yields CDR1 SQVTM and CDR2 ANQGSEA. With 2 bases clipped from V and 3 bases from J, the junction kept 7 bases outside the gene matches. The CDR3 loop is CSVEKQGARTDTQYF. The CDR3 coding sequence is TGCAGCGTTGAAAAGCAGGGGGCGCGGACAGATACGCAGTATTTT.

This clonotype was recorded only once. This chain joins TRBV2 and TRBJ2-7; D gene uncertain. The CDR3 is 12 residues long. From germline, CDR1 is SNHLY and CDR2 FYNNEI. Trimming took off 8 bases at V and 9 bases at J, with 17 bases between the two ends. CDR3 bases: TGTGCCAGCTCTTCGCATCATGACCGGCAGTACTTC. This translates into CASSSHHDRQYF.

This clonotype was recorded at least ten times. V gene TRBV7-9 combines with J gene TRBJ1-6; 7 nucleotides agree with TRBD1. The germline CDR1 and CDR2 sequences are SEHNR and FQNEAQ (reference sequence). V lost 2 bases and J lost 6; bases outside the gene matches: 1. CDR3 length: 14 residues. The CDR3 DNA reads TGTGCCAGCAGCTTAAACAGGGGTAATTCACCCCTCCACTTT. Amino acid sequence: CASSLNRGNSPLHF.